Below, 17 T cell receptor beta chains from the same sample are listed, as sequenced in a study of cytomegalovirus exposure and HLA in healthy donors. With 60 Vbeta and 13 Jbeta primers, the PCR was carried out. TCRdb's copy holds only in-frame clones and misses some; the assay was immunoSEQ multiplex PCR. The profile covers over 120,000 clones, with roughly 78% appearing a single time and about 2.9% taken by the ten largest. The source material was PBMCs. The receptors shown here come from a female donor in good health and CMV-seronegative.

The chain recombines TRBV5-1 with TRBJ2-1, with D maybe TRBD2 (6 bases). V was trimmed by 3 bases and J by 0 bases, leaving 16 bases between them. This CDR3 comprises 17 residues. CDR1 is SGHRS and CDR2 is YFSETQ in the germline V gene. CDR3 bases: TGCGCCAGCAGCTCCCTAAGGGGAGGTAGCTCCTACAATGAGCAGTTCTTC. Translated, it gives CASSSLRGGSSYNEQFF. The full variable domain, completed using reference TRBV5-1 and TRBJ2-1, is KAGVTQTPRYLIKTRGQQVTLSCSPISGHRSVSWYQQTPGQGLQFLFEYFSETQRNKGNFPGRFSGRQFSNSRSEMNVSTLELGDSALYLCASSSLRGGSSYNEQFFGPGTRLTVL.

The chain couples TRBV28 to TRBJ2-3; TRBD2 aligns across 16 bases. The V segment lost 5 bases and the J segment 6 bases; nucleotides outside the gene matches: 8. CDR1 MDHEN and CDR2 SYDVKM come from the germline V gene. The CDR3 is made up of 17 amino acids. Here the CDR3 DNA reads TGTGCCAGCAGTCCGGGACTAGCGGGAGGGCCCACGGATACGCAGTATTTT. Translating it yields CASSPGLAGGPTDTQYF.

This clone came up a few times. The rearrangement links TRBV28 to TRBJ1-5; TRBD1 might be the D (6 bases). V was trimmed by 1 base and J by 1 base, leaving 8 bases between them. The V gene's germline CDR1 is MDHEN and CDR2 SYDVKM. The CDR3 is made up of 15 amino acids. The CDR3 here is CASSLSGASNQPQHF. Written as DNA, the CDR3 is TGTGCCAGCAGTTTATCAGGGGCGAGCAATCAGCCCCAGCATTTT.

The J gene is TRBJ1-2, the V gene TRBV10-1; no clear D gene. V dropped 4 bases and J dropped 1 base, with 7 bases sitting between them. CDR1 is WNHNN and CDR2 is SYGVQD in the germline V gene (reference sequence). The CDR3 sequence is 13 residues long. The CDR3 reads CASSGRDNYGYTF. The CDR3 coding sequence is TGCGCCAGCAGTGGGCGGGATAACTATGGCTACACCTTC.

DNA for the CDR3: TGTGCCACCAGCAGAGCTGGCGGGACCTACAATGAGCAGTTCTTC. Translating it yields CATSRAGGTYNEQFF. The chain links TRBV15 to TRBJ2-1, with D possibly TRBD2 on 6 matching bases. Looked up from germline, CDR1 is LNHNV and CDR2 is YYDKDF (reference sequence). Trimming removed 1 base at V and 2 bases at J, with 9 bases between. The CDR3 is made up of 15 amino acids.

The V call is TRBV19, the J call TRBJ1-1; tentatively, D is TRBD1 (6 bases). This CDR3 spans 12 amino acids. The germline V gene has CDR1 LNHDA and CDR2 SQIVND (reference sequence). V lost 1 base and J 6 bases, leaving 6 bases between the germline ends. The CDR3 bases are TGTGCCAGTAGTATAGGGACAGCTGAAGCTTTCTTT. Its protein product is CASSIGTAEAFF.

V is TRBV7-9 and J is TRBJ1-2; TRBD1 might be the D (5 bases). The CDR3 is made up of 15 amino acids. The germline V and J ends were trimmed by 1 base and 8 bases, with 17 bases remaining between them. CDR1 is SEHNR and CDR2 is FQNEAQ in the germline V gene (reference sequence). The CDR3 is CASSLVAGPSKGYTF. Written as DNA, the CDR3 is TGTGCCAGCAGCTTAGTTGCAGGGCCTAGTAAGGGCTACACCTTC.

CDR3 sequence: CASSLGQGKMNTEAFF. The DNA of the CDR3 is TGCGCCAGCAGCTTGGGTCAGGGGAAGATGAACACTGAAGCTTTCTTT. The V call is TRBV5-1, the J call TRBJ1-1, with D possibly matching TRBD1 (6 bases). CDR1 and CDR2 from the germline V gene are SGHRS and YFSETQ. The ends were cut back, 0 bases at V and 0 bases at J, with 12 bases in the middle. This CDR3 comprises 16 residues.

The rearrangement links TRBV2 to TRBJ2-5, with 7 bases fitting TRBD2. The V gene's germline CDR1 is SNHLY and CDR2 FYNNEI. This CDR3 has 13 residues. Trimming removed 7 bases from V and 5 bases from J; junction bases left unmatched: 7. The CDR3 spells CASMRERVETQYF. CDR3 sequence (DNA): TGTGCCAGCATGCGGGAGAGGGTGGAGACCCAGTACTTC.

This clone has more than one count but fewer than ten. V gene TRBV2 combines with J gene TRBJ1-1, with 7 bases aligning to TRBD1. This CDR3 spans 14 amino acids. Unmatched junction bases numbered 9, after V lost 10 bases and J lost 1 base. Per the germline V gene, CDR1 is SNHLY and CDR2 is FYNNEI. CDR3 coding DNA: TGTGCCATTATACTGACAGGGCAGAACACTGAAGCTTTCTTT. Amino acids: CAIILTGQNTEAFF.

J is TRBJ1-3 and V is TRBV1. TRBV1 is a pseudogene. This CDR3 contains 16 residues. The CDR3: CTSSQAGSSSGNTIYF. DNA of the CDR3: TGCACCAGCAGCCAAGCGGGATCGAGCTCTGGAAACACCATATATTTT.

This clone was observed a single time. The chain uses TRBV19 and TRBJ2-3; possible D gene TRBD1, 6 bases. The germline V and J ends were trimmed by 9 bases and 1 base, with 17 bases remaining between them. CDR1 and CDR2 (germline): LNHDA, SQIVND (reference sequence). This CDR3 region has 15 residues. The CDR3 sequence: CASSPPSGGTDTQYF. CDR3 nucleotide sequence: TGTGCCAGCAGTCCTCCCTCAGGGGGCACAGATACGCAGTATTTT.

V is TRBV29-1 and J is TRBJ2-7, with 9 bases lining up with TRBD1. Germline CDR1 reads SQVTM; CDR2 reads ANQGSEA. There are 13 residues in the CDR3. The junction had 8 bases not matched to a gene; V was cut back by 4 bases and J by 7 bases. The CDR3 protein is CSVARTGDGEQYF. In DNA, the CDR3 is TGCAGCGTTGCGAGGACAGGGGATGGGGAGCAGTACTTC.

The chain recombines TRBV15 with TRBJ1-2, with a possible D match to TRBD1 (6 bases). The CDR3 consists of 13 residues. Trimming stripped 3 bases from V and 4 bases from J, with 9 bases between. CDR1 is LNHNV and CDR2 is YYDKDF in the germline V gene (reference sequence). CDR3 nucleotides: TGTGCCACCAGCAGGGACAGACTCTATGGCTACACCTTC. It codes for CATSRDRLYGYTF. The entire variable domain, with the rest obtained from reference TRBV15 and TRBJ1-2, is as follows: DAMVIQNPRYQVTQFGKPVTLSCSQTLNHNVMYWYQQKSSQAPKLLFHYYDKDFNNEADTPDNFQSRRPNTSFCFLDIRSPGLGDTAMYLCATSRDRLYGYTFGSGTRLTVV.

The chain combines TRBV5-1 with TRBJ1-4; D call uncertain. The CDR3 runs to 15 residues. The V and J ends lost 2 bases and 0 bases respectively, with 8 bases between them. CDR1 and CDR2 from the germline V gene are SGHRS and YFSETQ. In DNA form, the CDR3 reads TGCGCCAGCAGCTTTACACCCGCAACTAATGAAAAACTGTTTTTT. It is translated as CASSFTPATNEKLFF.

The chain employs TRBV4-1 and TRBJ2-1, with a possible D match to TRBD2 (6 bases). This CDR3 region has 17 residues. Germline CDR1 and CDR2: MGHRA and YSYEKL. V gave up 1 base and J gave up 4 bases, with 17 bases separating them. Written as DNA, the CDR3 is TGCGCCAGCAGCCAAGTGGACATGGGACTCAGATACAATGAGCAGTTCTTC. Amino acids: CASSQVDMGLRYNEQFF.

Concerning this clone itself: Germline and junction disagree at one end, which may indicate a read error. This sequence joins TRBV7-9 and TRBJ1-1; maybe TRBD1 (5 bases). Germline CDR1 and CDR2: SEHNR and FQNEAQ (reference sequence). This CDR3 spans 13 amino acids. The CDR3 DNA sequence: TGTTCCAGCAGCCCGCTGGGGGGAGCTGAAGCTTTCTTT. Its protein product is CSSSPLGGAEAFF.